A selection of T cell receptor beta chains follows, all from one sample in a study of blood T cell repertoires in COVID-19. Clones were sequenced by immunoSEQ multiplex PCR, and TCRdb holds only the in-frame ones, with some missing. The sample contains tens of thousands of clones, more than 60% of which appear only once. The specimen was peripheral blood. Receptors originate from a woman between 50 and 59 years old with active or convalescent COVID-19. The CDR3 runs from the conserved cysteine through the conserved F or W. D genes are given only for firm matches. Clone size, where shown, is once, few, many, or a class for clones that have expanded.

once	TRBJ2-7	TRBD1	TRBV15	TGTGCCACCAGCCCGGGACAGGGCTACGAGCAGTACTTC	CATSPGQGYEQYF
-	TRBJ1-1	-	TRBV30	TGTGCCTGGTGTAAGCGGGGAGGGACTGAAGCTTTCTTT	CAWCKRGGTEAFF
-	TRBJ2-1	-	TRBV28	TGTGCCAGCCGGTCGCTCCCGAGGGTGGCCTATTACAATGAGCAGTTCTTC	CASRSLPRVAYYNEQFF
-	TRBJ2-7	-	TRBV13	TGTGCCAGCAGCTTAGGGGTCGAGAACGAGCAGTACTTC	CASSLGVENEQYF
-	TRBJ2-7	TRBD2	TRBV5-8	TGTGCCAGCAGCTTGACTGAGCGGGGTTTCTACGAGCAGTACTTC	CASSLTERGFYEQYF
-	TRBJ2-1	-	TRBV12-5	TGTGCTAGTGGTTTGTTCCCTCCGCAGGTTTCCTACAATGAGCAGTTCTTC	CASGLFPPQVSYNEQFF
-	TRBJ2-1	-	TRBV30	TGTGCCTGGAGTTTGCGGGGTGCCTCCTACAATGAGCAGTTCTTC	CAWSLRGASYNEQFF
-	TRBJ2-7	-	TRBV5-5	TGTGCCAGCAGGCAGGGATACGAGCAGTACTTC	CASRQGYEQYF
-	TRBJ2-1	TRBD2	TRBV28	TGTGCCAGCAGCCAATCCGAGCTACTAGCGGGAGAAAACAATGAGCAGTTCTTC	CASSQSELLAGENNEQFF
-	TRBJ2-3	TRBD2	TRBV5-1	TGCGCCAGCCCGGCGGGAGAGAAGGCAGATACGCAGTATTTT	CASPAGEKADTQYF
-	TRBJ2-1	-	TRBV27	TGTGCCAGCAGTTTATCAGCGCCCCATTACAATGAGCAGTTCTTC	CASSLSAPHYNEQFF
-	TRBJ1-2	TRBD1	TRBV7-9	TGTGCCAGCAGGCCCGCGACAGGGGGCAGAGATCGGGGCTATGGCTACACCTTC	CASRPATGGRDRGYGYTF
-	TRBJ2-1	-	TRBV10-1	TGCGCCAGCAGTGAGATGGTCGGGAGTTTCGCCAATGAGCAGTTCTTC	CASSEMVGSFANEQFF
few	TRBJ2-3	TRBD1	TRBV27	TGTGCCAGCAGGGCAAGAGACAGGGGTCTTTTCACAGATACGCAGTATTTT	CASRARDRGLFTDTQYF
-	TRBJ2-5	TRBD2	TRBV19	TGTGCCAGTAAACTAGCGGGAGGAGAGACCCAGTACTTC	CASKLAGGETQYF
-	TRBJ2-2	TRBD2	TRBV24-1	TGTGCCACCAGTGATTTTAGCGGGAGCTCTACCGGGGAGCTGTTTTTT	CATSDFSGSSTGELFF
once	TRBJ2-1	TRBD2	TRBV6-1	TGTGCCAGCAGTGGACTAGCGGGGTATTCCTCCTACAATGAGCAGTTCTTC	CASSGLAGYSSYNEQFF
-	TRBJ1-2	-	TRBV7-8	TGTGCCAGCAGCTCAAGCCCTAGGAGTGGCTATGGCTACACCTTC	CASSSSPRSGYGYTF
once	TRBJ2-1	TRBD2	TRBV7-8	TGTGCCAGCAGCTTCGGGCGGGAGTGGGAGCAGTTCTTC	CASSFGREWEQFF
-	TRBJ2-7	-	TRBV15	TGTGCCACCAGCATACAGGTAAGAGGATCTGTGCAGTACTTC	CATSIQVRGSVQYF
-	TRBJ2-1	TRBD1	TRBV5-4	TGTGCCAGCAGCCCCGGGACAGGGTTCTACAATGAGCAGTTCTTC	CASSPGTGFYNEQFF
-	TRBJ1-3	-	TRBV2	TGTGCCAGCAGTGAACGAGTAAGCTCTGGAAACACCATATATTTT	CASSERVSSGNTIYF
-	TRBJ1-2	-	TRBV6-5	TGTGCCAGCGATTCTAGCGGGCTCGGCTACACCTTC	CASDSSGLGYTF
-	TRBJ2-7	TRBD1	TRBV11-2	TGTGCCAGCAGCTGGACAGGCATCTACGAGCAGTACTTC	CASSWTGIYEQYF
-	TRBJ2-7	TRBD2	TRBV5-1	TGCGCCAGCAGCTTGGGGGGAGGGCCTTCCTACGAGCAGTACTTC	CASSLGGGPSYEQYF
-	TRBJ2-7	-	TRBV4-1	TGCGCCAGCAGCCAAGATTTTTTCGGGGAGCAGTACTTC	CASSQDFFGEQYF
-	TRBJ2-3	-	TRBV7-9	TGTGCCAGCAGCTCGTTACTCCGGGACAAAGGCTCAGCCAATACGCAGTATTTT	CASSSLLRDKGSANTQYF
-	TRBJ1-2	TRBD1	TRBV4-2	TGTGCCAGCAGCCAAGCGGACAGGGGGCGCGGCTATGGCTACACCTTC	CASSQADRGRGYGYTF
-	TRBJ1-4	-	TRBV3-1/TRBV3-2	TGTGCCAGCAGCCGGGACACAACTAATGAAAAACTGTTTTTT	CASSRDTTNEKLFF
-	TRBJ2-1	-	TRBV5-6	TGTGCCAGCAGCTTGTTGGGGGCGTCCTACAATGAGCAGTTCTTC	CASSLLGASYNEQFF
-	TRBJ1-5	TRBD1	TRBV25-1	TGTGCCAGCAGTGGGGGGACAGGGAAGGCGAGGAATCAGCCCCAGCATTTT	CASSGGTGKARNQPQHF
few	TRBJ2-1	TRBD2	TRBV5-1	TGCGCCAGCAGCTTTAGCGGGAGGGCCCATGAGCAGTTCTTC	CASSFSGRAHEQFF
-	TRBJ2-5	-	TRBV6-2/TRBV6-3	TGTGCCAGCAGTTTCCTACTAGATTATGGAGAGACCCAGTACTTC	CASSFLLDYGETQYF
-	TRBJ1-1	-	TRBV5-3	TGTGCCAGAAGCTTGTTTCCCTCAGGGGCAGCTTTCTTT	CARSLFPSGAAFF
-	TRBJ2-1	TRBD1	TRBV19	TGTGCCAGTAGTTCCCGGACAGGGGGTTCCTACAATGAGCAGTTCTTC	CASSSRTGGSYNEQFF
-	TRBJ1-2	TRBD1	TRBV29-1	TGCAGCTTTGGACAGGGCGACTATGGCTACACCTTC	CSFGQGDYGYTF
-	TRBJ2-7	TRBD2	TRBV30	TGTGCCTGGAGTGCTTCCGACGGACTAGCTTACGAGCAGTACTTC	CAWSASDGLAYEQYF
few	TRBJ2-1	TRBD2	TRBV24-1	TGTGCCACCAGTGATTTCAGTACTAGCGGGGGAAATGAGCAGTTCTTC	CATSDFSTSGGNEQFF
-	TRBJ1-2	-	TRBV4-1	TGCGCCAGCAGCCAAGGACAGCTCTCCGCTAACTATGGCTACACCTTC	CASSQGQLSANYGYTF
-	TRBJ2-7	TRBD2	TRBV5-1	TGCGCCAGCAGCTTGGAGCTAGCGGGAGGGGGTGAGCAGTACTTC	CASSLELAGGGEQYF
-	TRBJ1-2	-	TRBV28	TGTGCCAGCAGTTCCCCCTGGGCGGGAGCTAACTATGGCTACACCTTC	CASSSPWAGANYGYTF
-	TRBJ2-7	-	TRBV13	TGTGCCAGCAGCGTTTCAATGACCTCGGGGATAGCCTACGAGCAGTACTTC	CASSVSMTSGIAYEQYF
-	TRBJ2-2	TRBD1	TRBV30	TGTGCCTGGAGTCGCCGGCAACAGGGGTTCAATATTAACACCGGGGAGCTGTTTTTT	CAWSRRQQGFNINTGELFF
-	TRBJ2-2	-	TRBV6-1	TGTGCCAGCAGTGAAGGAGGGAACACCGGGGAGCTGTTTTTT	CASSEGGNTGELFF
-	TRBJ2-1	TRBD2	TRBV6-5	TGTGCCAGCAGTTACTCCTGGACTAGCGGGAACAATGAGCAGTTCTTC	CASSYSWTSGNNEQFF
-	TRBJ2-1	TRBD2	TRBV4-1	TGCGCCAGCAGCCTAAGAGCGGGGCGTAGGGATGAGCAGTTCTTC	CASSLRAGRRDEQFF
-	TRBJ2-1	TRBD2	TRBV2	TGTGCCAGCAGTTTAGCGGGAGTCTCTTGGAATGAGCAGTTCTTC	CASSLAGVSWNEQFF
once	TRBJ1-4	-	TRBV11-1	TGTGCCAGCAGCTTAGCAGGAGGCGAACTGTTTTTT	CASSLAGGELFF
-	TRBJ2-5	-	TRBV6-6	TGTGCCAGCAGGGGGGGACAGCGAGAGACCCAGTACTTC	CASRGGQRETQYF
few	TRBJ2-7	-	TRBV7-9	TGTGCCAGCAGCCCCCTGGACCAGGGGGGATTCGAGCAGTACTTC	CASSPLDQGGFEQYF
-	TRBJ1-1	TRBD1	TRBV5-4	TGTGCCAGCAGCTCGGACAGGGGCGACAGGACTGAAGCTTTCTTT	CASSSDRGDRTEAFF
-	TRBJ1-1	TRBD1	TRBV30	TGTGCCGGGACAGGGGGGAACACTGAAGCTTTCTTT	CAGTGGNTEAFF
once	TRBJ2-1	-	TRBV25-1	TGTGCCAGCAGAGGACACAGGATTTGGAACAATGAGCAGTTCTTC	CASRGHRIWNNEQFF
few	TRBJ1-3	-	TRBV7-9	TGTGCCAGCAGCGAGGGGGAAGGAAACACCATATATTTT	CASSEGEGNTIYF
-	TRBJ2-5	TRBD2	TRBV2	TGTGCCAGCAGTAGGGAGCGGGAAGACCAGTACTTC	CASSREREDQYF